This T cell receptor (beta chain) is from a study of blood T cell repertoires in COVID-19. Study details: The study drew acute and convalescent COVID-19 samples from the United States, Italy and Spain. In each case, the material was cDNA or gDNA derived from T cells, B-cell-depleted T cells, or PBMCs.

The V and J ends lost 6 bases and 8 bases, in that order; junction bases with no gene match: 13. CDR1 is SNHLY, CDR2 FYNNEI, per germline. The length of the CDR3 is 16 residues. In the study's own analysis: The authors estimated nucleated cell counts from reference gene primer amplification. Data came from immunoSEQ multiplex PCR; TCRdb stores just in-frame clones and leaves some out. V and J calls and clone size are copied from that table; D and trimming were computed from the DNA. Counted here are about 270,000 clones, around nine tenths occurring once; the ten biggest clones make up approximately 9.7%.

The sequencing input was peripheral blood. This receptor was taken from a man in his forties or fifties with active or convalescent COVID-19. The chain employs TRBV2 and TRBJ2-1; the match to TRBD1 covers 10 bases. The CDR3 protein is CASRDLRQGAVDEQFF. The CDR3 region has the DNA TGTGCCAGCAGGGACCTAAGACAGGGGGCGGTGGATGAGCAGTTCTTC.